A selection of T cell receptor beta chains follows, all from one sample in a study of T cell responses to AZD1222 COVID-19 vaccine. Assay: immunoSEQ multiplex PCR; the TCRdb copy retains only in-frame clones and omits some. The data contain approximately 90,000 clones, approximately 91% of them singletons. This specimen consisted of peripheral blood, obtained on day 0 of AZD1222 vaccination. Every receptor here comes from an adult in good health. Each CDR3 is given with its conserved first and last residue. A D gene is named only where the DNA matches it firmly. Clone size appears in some rows only: once, few, many, or a class for an expanded clone.

clone_size j_call v_call d_call cdr3_aa cdr3_nt
once TRBJ2-7 TRBV6-5 TRBD2 CASKKAGALWNEQYF TGTGCCAGCAAGAAAGCGGGGGCCCTCTGGAACGAGCAGTACTTC
- TRBJ1-2 TRBV6-5 TRBD1 CASSYAGQEYGYTF TGTGCCAGCAGTTACGCGGGACAGGAGTATGGCTACACCTTC
- TRBJ2-7 TRBV13 TRBD1 CASSFRDRSSYEQYF TGTGCCAGCAGCTTCCGGGACAGGAGCTCCTACGAGCAGTACTTC
- TRBJ2-5 TRBV5-1 - CASSLGSQGSQETQYF TGCGCCAGCAGCTTGGGATCACAGGGATCCCAAGAGACCCAGTACTTC
- TRBJ1-1 TRBV9 - CASSVGSDTEAFF TGTGCCAGCAGCGTAGGGTCGGACACTGAAGCTTTCTTT
- TRBJ2-5 TRBV2 - CASHREQETQYF TGTGCCAGCCACAGGGAGCAAGAGACCCAGTACTTC
- TRBJ1-1 TRBV2 - CASSPAGPEAFF TGTGCCAGCAGTCCGGCAGGCCCTGAAGCTTTCTTT
- TRBJ1-6 TRBV9 TRBD1 CASSGVDREDSPLHF TGTGCCAGCAGCGGGGTCGACAGGGAGGATTCACCCCTCCACTTT
- TRBJ1-3 TRBV29-1 - CSVGGAAVGSGNTIYF TGCAGCGTTGGAGGGGCAGCTGTTGGATCTGGAAACACCATATATTTT
- TRBJ2-7 TRBV6-5 - CASSRNRDASYEQYF TGTGCCAGCAGTCGAAACCGGGACGCATCCTACGAGCAGTACTTC
- TRBJ1-2 TRBV25-1 - CASARCYGYTF TGTGCCAGCGCGCGCTGCTATGGCTACACCTTC
- TRBJ1-2 TRBV6-4 TRBD1 CARTTGSYGYTF TGTGCCAGAACGACAGGGTCCTATGGCTACACCTTC
- TRBJ2-5 TRBV7-8 TRBD1 CASSYRDRAQETQYF TGTGCCAGCAGCTACCGGGACAGGGCGCAAGAGACCCAGTACTTC
- TRBJ2-3 TRBV5-4 TRBD2 CASSLGLAGSTDTQYF TGTGCCAGCAGCTTGGGCCTAGCGGGGAGCACAGATACGCAGTATTTT
- TRBJ2-5 TRBV7-7 TRBD2 CASSSGLARAETQYF TGTGCCAGCAGCTCGGGACTAGCTAGAGCCGAGACCCAGTACTTC
- TRBJ1-1 TRBV25-1 - CASSEYRGVGTEAFF TGTGCCAGCAGTGAATACCGAGGGGTCGGCACTGAAGCTTTCTTT
- TRBJ1-1 TRBV6-2/TRBV6-3 - CASSYSIGGAHAEAFF TGTGCCAGCAGTTACTCGATAGGGGGGGCGCACGCTGAAGCTTTCTTT
few TRBJ2-1 TRBV11-3 TRBD2 CASSYRGTSGGQDEQFF TGTGCCAGCAGCTATCGAGGGACTAGCGGGGGGCAGGATGAGCAGTTCTTC
once TRBJ1-5 TRBV2 - CASSADLGGARTNQPQHF TGTGCCAGCAGTGCAGATCTGGGGGGGGCACGTACAAATCAGCCCCAGCATTTT
- TRBJ2-1 TRBV9 TRBD2 CASSLSGGPYNEQFF TGTGCCAGCAGCCTTAGCGGGGGGCCTTACAATGAGCAGTTCTTC
- TRBJ2-3 TRBV9 - CASSVPGDNTDTQYF TGTGCCAGCAGCGTACCGGGGGACAACACAGATACGCAGTATTTT
once TRBJ2-2 TRBV10-1 TRBD1 CASNTGTGSNTGELFF TGCGCCAGCAATACCGGGACAGGGTCAAACACCGGGGAGCTGTTTTTT
once TRBJ2-1 TRBV7-8 TRBD2 CASTPDTSGGENEQFF TGTGCCAGCACCCCGGATACTAGCGGGGGTGAGAATGAGCAGTTCTTC
- TRBJ1-6 TRBV18 TRBD1 CASSPWDSRNSPLHF TGTGCCAGCTCTCCCTGGGACAGCAGAAATTCACCCCTCCACTTT
few TRBJ1-5 TRBV30 - CAWKPGSSNQPQHF TGTGCCTGGAAACCGGGGAGCAGCAATCAGCCCCAGCATTTT
- TRBJ2-1 TRBV7-3 - CASSLNGGRYNEQFF TGTGCCAGCAGCTTAAACGGGGGCCGATACAATGAGCAGTTCTTC
- TRBJ1-1 TRBV9 - CASSAVAGLTEAFF TGTGCCAGCAGCGCGGTGGCGGGGTTGACTGAAGCTTTCTTT